The 2 T cell receptor beta chains presented below share a single source sample, sequenced in a study of cytomegalovirus exposure and HLA in healthy donors. Primers: 60 Vbeta forward and 13 Jbeta reverse. Data came from immunoSEQ multiplex PCR; TCRdb stores just in-frame clones and leaves some out. Of about 98,000 clones listed, around 70% are singletons. Material: PBMCs. These receptors were collected from a man aged 45-65 years in good health and CMV-seronegative.

The count of this clone is one. The rearrangement links TRBV2 to TRBJ1-5; no firm D call. CDR3 length: 13 residues. Trimming took off 8 bases at V and 0 bases at J, with 8 bases between the two ends. Germline assignment: CDR1 SNHLY and CDR2 FYNNEI. In nucleotides, the CDR3 is TGTGCCAGCCAACTTATTAGCAATCAGCCCCAGCATTTT. Translation gives CASQLISNQPQHF.

This clone has just a few counts. The chain employs TRBV5-1 and TRBJ1-4; 7 nucleotides line up with TRBD1. This CDR3 region has 15 residues. J was trimmed by 4 bases and V by 4 bases; bases with no gene match: 7. Germline-derived CDR1 and CDR2 are SGHRS and YFSETQ. Here the CDR3 DNA reads TGCGCCAGCAGCCAGACCGGGACAGTTAATGAAAAACTGTTTTTT. This sequence encodes CASSQTGTVNEKLFF.